This T cell receptor beta chain appears in the sequencing data of a study of T cells after yellow fever vaccination. This clonotype occurred many times. The CDR3 consists of 17 residues. Germline V gene sequence: CDR1 SGHVS, CDR2 FNYEAQ. The J segment lost 7 bases and the V segment lost 1 base, leaving 15 bases of the junction unmatched. TCRdb reprocessed the 5' RACE reads with MiXCR, giving one entry per CDR3 protein. The sample contains hundreds of thousands of distinct CDR3 sequences, 9% to 15% of which appear only once. The receptor was isolated from a man aged 30 to 39 who received the YFV17D yellow fever vaccine. The source material was PBMCs, sampled on the day of the yellow fever booster vaccination. The chain has TRBV7-6 and TRBJ2-5, with 7 bases matching TRBD1. Written as DNA, the CDR3 is TGTGCCAGCAGCTTAGAGGTGGCGACAGGGTCCTTTGTGACCCAGTACTTC. It yields the protein CASSLEVATGSFVTQYF. Complete variable domain (other parts from reference TRBV7-6 and TRBJ2-5): GAGVSQSPRYKVTKRGQDVALRCDPISGHVSLYWYRQALGQGPEFLTYFNYEAQQDKSGLPNDRFSAERPEGSISTLTIQRTEQRDSAMYRCASSLEVATGSFVTQYFGPGTRLLVL.